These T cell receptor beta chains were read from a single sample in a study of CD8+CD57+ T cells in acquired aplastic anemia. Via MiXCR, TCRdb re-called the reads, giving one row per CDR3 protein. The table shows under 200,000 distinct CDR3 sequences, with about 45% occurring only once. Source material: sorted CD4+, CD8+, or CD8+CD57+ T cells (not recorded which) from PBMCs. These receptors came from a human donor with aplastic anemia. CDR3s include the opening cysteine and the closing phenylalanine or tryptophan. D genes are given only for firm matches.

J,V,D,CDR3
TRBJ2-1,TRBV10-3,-,CAISVRVGNEQFF
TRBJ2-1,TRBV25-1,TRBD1,CASSVRDRGPLQFF
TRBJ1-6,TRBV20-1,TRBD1,CSAKYSGGRNSPLHF
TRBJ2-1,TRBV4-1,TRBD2,CASSRTTSGSYNEQFF
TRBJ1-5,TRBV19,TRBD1,CASKDRDLPNQPQHF
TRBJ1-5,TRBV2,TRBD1,CASSGQGDNQPQHF
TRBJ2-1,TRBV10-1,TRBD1,CASTGTGLQFF
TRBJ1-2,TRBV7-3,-,CASNPRGDYGYTF
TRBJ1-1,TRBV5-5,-,CASSLDTSSTEAFF
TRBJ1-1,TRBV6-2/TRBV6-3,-,CASSYSRRSGIPEAFF
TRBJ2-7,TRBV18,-,CASSPPNIPTGGHEQYF
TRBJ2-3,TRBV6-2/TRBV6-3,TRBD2,CASSLSGGATDTQYF
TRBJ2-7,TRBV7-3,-,CASSQADSDYEQYF
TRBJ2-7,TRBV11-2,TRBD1,CASSILPGQGAGEQYF
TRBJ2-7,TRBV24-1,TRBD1,CATSDPDRVEQYF
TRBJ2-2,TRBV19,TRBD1,CASSAGGNTGELFF
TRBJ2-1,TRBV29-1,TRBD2,CSADILRGGEQFF
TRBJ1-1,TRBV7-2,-,CASSLAQGWLGTEAFF
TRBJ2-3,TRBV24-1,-,CATSEPGRDTQYF
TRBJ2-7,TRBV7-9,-,CASLHQSSYEQYF
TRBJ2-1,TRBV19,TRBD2,CASSISVLAGSSYNEQFF
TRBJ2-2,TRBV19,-,CASSISAALEAGELFF
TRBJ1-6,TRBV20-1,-,CSARESGAGGPLHF
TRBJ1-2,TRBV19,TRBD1,CASSRGQGAYYGYTF
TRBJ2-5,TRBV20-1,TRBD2,CSAPGLAGGPKETQYF
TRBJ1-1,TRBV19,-,CASSGTKDTEAFF
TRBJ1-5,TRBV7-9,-,CASSVEEGGGQPQHF
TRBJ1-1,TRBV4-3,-,CASSQGGRGNTEAFF
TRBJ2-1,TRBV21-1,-,CASSPTSGGPYNEQFF
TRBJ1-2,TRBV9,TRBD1,CASSVRQGANYGYTF
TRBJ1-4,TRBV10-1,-,CASSGQNEKLFF